The 17 T cell receptor beta chains below were found in one sample sequenced in a study of blood T cell repertoires in COVID-19. The assay was immunoSEQ multiplex PCR, and TCRdb's table has in-frame clones only and misses some. The data hold roughly 90,000 clones, with around 86% observed a single time. Sequencing input: peripheral blood. All receptors come from a woman in her 70s with acute or convalescent COVID-19.

The V gene is TRBV24-1, the J gene TRBJ1-2, with 8 bases fitting TRBD1. CDR1 and CDR2 (germline): KGHDR, SFDVKD. Trimming cost V 4 bases and J 4 bases; bases outside gene matches: 4. The CDR3 is 14 residues long. Written as DNA, the CDR3 is TGTGCCACCAGTGAGGGGACAGGCCTCTATGGCTACACCTTC. The encoded protein is CATSEGTGLYGYTF.

The J gene is TRBJ2-5, the V gene TRBV5-6; 10 nucleotides align to TRBD1. The germline V gene encodes CDR1 SGHDT and CDR2 YYEEEE. The length of the CDR3 is 15 residues. Trimming took 3 bases from V and 5 from J; bases not matched to a gene: 7. The CDR3 sequence: CASSWGQGLGETQYF. Written as DNA, the CDR3 is TGTGCCAGCAGCTGGGGACAGGGGCTAGGCGAGACCCAGTACTTC.

This clone was counted once. The chain employs TRBV6-5 and TRBJ1-2; 11 bases are a match to TRBD1. The CDR3 runs to 14 residues. Germline assignment: CDR1 MNHEY and CDR2 SVGAGI. V lost 5 bases and J lost 4; bases outside the gene matches: 3. In nucleotides, the CDR3 is TGTGCCAGCAGTCGGACAGGGGGCCCCTATGGCTACACCTTC. Residues: CASSRTGGPYGYTF.

The chain carries TRBV7-8 and TRBJ2-3; 10 nucleotides match TRBD1. J gave up 4 bases and V 4 bases, and 8 bases lay outside the gene matches. Germline-derived CDR1 and CDR2 are SGHVS and FQNEAQ. The CDR3 runs 16 residues. In DNA form, the CDR3 reads TGTGCCAGCAGCTCCAGGGACAGGGGAACAGCAGATACGCAGTATTTT. It translates to CASSSRDRGTADTQYF.

CDR3: CASSPIGQAVPPLHF. CDR3 in DNA: TGTGCCAGCAGCCCTATAGGACAGGCCGTTCCACCCCTCCACTTT. The chain uses TRBV7-3 and TRBJ1-6; 7 bases agree with TRBD1. After removal of 5 bases from V and 11 bases from J, the junction contained 12 bases not matched to a gene. CDR1 SGHTA and CDR2 FQGTGA come from the germline V gene. CDR3 length: 15 amino acids. The full variable domain, rest sourced from reference TRBV7-3 and TRBJ1-6, is GAGVSQTPSNKVTEKGKYVELRCDPISGHTALYWYRQSLGQGPEFLIYFQGTGAADDSGLPNDRFFAVRPEGSVSTLKIQRTERGDSAVYLCASSPIGQAVPPLHFGNGTRLTVT.

V gene TRBV19 combines with J gene TRBJ2-3; 10 bases line up with TRBD2. Germline V gene data show CDR1 as LNHDA and CDR2 as SQIVND (reference sequence). The CDR3 totals 18 residues. Losses at the gene ends were 4 bases for V and 0 bases for J; bases not matched to a gene: 10. Written as DNA, the CDR3 is TGTGCCAGTAGTAAGGTAGCGGGGGGCTGGACTAGCACAGATACGCAGTATTTT. This codes for CASSKVAGGWTSTDTQYF.

This clone was seen more than once but under ten times. V is TRBV19 and J is TRBJ1-6; 11 bases fit TRBD1. The CDR3 has 17 amino acids. The germline V gene has CDR1 LNHDA and CDR2 SQIVND (reference sequence). V was pared by 4 bases and J by 9 bases, with 11 bases of the junction left unmatched. The CDR3 DNA follows: TGTGCCAGTAGTAAAGCCGGATCAGGACAGGGGGCTTCACCCCTCCACTTT. Its translation is CASSKAGSGQGASPLHF.

The chain employs TRBV7-8 and TRBJ1-1; 7 bases line up with TRBD1. This CDR3 has 14 amino acids. With V trimmed by 5 bases and J by 1 base, 4 bases remained unmatched. The germline gives CDR1 SGHVS, CDR2 FQNEAQ. The CDR3 DNA follows: TGTGCCAGCAGCAAGGGGACAGCGAACACTGAAGCTTTCTTT. Translating gives CASSKGTANTEAFF.

The V gene is TRBV5-1, the J gene TRBJ1-1; TRBD1 aligns across 7 bases. The germline gives CDR1 SGHRS, CDR2 YFSETQ. V lost 1 base to trimming and J lost 7 bases; unmatched junction nucleotides: 7. This CDR3 has 14 amino acids. In nucleotides, the CDR3 is TGCGCCAGCAGCTTGTTATCAGGGGGGCTTGAAGCTTTCTTT. Protein product: CASSLLSGGLEAFF.

This clone appeared a single time. The chain employs TRBV7-8 and TRBJ2-7, with TRBD1 matching 9 bases. After removal of 1 base from V and 6 bases from J, the junction contained 4 bases not matched to a gene. The CDR3 consists of 14 residues. Germline V lookup: CDR1 SGHVS, CDR2 FQNEAQ. The chain's CDR3 is CASSLGDRDGEQYF. Written as DNA, the CDR3 is TGTGCCAGCAGCTTAGGGGACAGGGACGGCGAGCAGTACTTC.

The J gene is TRBJ1-1, the V gene TRBV27; 8 bases align to TRBD1. V was clipped by 3 bases and J by 0 bases; unmatched bases: 6. This CDR3 comprises 16 residues. Germline CDR1 and CDR2: MNHEY and SMNVEV (reference sequence). This CDR3 reads CASSFLPGGLNTEAFF. CDR3 in DNA: TGTGCCAGCAGTTTCTTGCCAGGGGGCCTGAACACTGAAGCTTTCTTT.

This sequence joins TRBV14 and TRBJ1-6; 7 bases line up with TRBD1. Losses at the gene ends were 6 bases for V and 14 bases for J; bases not matched to a gene: 7. Looked up from germline, CDR1 is SGHDN and CDR2 is FVKESK. This CDR3 is built from 12 residues. CDR3 loop: CASRRGQATLHF. In DNA form, the CDR3 reads TGTGCCAGCAGACGCGGACAGGCTACCCTCCACTTT.

The chain carries TRBV4-1 and TRBJ1-1; TRBD1 matches 7 bases. Unmatched junction bases numbered 8, after V lost 1 base and J lost 6 bases. Germline CDR1 MGHRA, CDR2 YSYEKL. The CDR3 has 15 residues. The CDR3 DNA reads TGCGCCAGCAGCCAAGCGGTCAGGGGGGAGGCTGAAGCTTTCTTT. Protein sequence: CASSQAVRGEAEAFF.

The J gene is TRBJ2-7, the V gene TRBV3-1 (or the pseudogene TRBV3-2); 10 nucleotides align to TRBD2. Germline loops: CDR1 LGHDT, CDR2 YNNKEL (reference sequence). V lost 2 bases, J lost 7 bases, and 2 bases stayed unmatched. The CDR3 is 13 amino acids. The CDR3 region has the DNA TGTGCCAGCAGCCAACTACTAGCGGGAGAGCAGTACTTC. This gives the protein CASSQLLAGEQYF.

This sequence joins TRBV6-5 and TRBJ2-7; D is unclear. From germline, CDR1 is MNHEY and CDR2 SVGAGI. V lost 0 bases to trimming and J lost 3 bases, with 9 bases between them. The CDR3 runs to 14 residues. The CDR3 nucleotides read TGTGCCAGCAGTTACTCGACTCGCTACTACGAGCAGTACTTC. Its translation: CASSYSTRYYEQYF.

This clone has just a few counts. The CDR3 DNA reads TGTGCCTGGACAGCAGGGGCGGAAACTGAAGCTTTCTTT. Translating gives CAWTAGAETEAFF. The chain uses TRBV30 and TRBJ1-1, with TRBD1 as a possible D gene (6 bases). The CDR3 is made up of 13 amino acids. Looked up from germline, CDR1 is GTSNPN and CDR2 is SVGIG (reference sequence). Trimming cost V 4 bases and J 5 bases, with 14 bases left between them.

This rearrangement joins TRBV2 to TRBJ2-3; D possibly corresponds to TRBD2 (6 bases). Germline lookup yields CDR1 SNHLY and CDR2 FYNNEI. Trimming removed 7 bases at V and 2 bases at J, with 10 bases between. The CDR3 covers 13 residues. CDR3 residues: CASKAGYTDTQYF. CDR3 DNA: TGTGCCAGCAAGGCGGGATACACAGATACGCAGTATTTT.